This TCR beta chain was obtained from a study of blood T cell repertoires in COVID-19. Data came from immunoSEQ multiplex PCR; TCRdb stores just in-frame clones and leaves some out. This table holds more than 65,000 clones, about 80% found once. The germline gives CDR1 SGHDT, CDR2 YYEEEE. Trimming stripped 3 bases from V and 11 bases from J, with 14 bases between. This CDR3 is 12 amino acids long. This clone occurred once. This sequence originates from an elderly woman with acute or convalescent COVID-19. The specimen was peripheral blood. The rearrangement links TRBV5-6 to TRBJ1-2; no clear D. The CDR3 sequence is CASSSGSTEYTF. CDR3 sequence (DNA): TGTGCCAGCAGCTCCGGCTCTACAGAGTACACCTTC.